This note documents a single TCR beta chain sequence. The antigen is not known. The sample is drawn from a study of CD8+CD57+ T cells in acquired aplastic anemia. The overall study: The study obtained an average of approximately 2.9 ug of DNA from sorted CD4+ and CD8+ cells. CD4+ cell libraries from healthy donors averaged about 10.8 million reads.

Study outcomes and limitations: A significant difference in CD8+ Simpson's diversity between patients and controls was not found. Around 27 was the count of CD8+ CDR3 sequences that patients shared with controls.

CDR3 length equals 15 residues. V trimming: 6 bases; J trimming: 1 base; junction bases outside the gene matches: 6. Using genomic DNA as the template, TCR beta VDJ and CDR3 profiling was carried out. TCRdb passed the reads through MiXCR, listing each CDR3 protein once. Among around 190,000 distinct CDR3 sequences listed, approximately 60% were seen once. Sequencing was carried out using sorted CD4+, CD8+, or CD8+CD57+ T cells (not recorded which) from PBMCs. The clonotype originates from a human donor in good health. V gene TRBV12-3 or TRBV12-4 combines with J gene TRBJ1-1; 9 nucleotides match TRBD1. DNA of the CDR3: TGTGCCAGCAGAATTACAGGGGGCTCGAACACTGAAGCTTTCTTT. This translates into CASRITGGSNTEAFF.